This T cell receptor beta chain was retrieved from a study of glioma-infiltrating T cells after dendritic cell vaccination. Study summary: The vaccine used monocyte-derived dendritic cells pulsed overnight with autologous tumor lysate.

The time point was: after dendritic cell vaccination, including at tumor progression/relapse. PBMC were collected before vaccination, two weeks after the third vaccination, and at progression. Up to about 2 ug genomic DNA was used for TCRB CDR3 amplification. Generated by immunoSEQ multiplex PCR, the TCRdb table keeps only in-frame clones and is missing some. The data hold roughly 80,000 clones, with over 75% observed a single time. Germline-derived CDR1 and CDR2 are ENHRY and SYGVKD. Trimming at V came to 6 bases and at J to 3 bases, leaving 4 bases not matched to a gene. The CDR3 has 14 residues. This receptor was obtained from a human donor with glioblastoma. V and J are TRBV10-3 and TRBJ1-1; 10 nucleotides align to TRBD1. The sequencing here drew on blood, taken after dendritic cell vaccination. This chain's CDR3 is CAISDRGPDTEAFF. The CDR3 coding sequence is TGTGCCATCAGCGACAGGGGGCCGGACACTGAAGCTTTCTTT.